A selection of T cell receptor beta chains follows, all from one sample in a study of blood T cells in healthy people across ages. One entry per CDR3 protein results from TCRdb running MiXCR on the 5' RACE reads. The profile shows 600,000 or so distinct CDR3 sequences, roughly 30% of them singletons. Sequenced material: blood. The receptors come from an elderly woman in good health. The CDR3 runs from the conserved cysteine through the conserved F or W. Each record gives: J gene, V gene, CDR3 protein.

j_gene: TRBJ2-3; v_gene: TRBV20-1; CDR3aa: CSATSPERGGGWLDTQYF
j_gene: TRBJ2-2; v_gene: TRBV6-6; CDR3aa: CAIARRSTGELFF
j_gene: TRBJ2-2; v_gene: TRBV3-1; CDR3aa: CASSQTGANTGELFF
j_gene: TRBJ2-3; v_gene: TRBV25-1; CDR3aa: CASSESSWASGHTDTQYF
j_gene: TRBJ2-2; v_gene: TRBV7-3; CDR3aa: CASSSQGGANTGELFF
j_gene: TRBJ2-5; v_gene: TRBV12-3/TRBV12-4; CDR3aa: CASSFNGRSQETQYF
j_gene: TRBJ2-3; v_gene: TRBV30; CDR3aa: CAWSAGTVPSTDTQYF
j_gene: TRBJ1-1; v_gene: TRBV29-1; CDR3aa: CSVEAAQSGSRGTEAFF
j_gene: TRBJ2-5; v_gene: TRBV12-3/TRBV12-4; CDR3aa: CASSTGHVFYGQYF
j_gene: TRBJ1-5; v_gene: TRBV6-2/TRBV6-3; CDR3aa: CASSYSQGMAQPQHF
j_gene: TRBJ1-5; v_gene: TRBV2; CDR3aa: CASRATGGAPYSNQPQHF
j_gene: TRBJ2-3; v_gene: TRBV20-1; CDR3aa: CSARGTSGSPDTQYF
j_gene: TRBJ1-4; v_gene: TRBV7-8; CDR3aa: CASSYLQGEEKLFF
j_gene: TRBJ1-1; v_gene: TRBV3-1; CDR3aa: CASRHNGGTEAFF
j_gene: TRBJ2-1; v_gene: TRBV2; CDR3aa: CASSPAGGSYNEQFF
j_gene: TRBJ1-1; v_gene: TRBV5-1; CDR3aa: CASSQLGSGGEAFF
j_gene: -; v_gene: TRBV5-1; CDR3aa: CTSRRGQGLSYNEQYF
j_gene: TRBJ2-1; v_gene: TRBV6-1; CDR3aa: CASSEFSYNEQFF
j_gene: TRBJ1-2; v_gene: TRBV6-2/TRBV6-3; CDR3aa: CASSDPGQANYGYTF
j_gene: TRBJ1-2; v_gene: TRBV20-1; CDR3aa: CSARDVLYGYTF
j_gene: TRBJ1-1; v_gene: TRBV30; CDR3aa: CAWSVMVNTEAFF
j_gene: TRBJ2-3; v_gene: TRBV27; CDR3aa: CASSQGLGDTQYF
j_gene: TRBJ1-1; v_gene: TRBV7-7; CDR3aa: CASSPVRGNTEAFF
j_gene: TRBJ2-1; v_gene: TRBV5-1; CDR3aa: CASSSTGWETQFF
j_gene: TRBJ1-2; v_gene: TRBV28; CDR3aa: CASSGGDRSYYGYTF
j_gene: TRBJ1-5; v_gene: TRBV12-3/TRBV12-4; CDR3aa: CAGSREDNQPQHF
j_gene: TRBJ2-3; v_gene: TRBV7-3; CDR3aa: CASSLTSAGSSLTDTQYF
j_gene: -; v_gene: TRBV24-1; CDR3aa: CATSGSRGSGASYNEQYF
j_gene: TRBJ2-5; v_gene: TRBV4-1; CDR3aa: CASSRGTGGEERQYF
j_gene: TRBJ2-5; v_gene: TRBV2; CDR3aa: CASSELAGGAETQYF
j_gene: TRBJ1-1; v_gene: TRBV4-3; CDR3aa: CASSQTTNTEAFF
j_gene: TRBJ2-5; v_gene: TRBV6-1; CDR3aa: CASSGTEQETQYF
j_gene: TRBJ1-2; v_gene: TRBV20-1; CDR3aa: CSARGDRGIYGYTF
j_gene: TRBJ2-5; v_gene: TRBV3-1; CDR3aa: CASSPGLAGGRKTQYF
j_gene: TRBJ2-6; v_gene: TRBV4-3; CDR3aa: CASSQDLSRGTNVLTF
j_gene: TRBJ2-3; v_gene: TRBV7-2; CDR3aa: CASSLFGDPSTDTQYF
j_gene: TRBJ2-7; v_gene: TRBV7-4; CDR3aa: CASSSGTGNYERYF
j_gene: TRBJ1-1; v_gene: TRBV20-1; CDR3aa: CSARGGMNTEAFF
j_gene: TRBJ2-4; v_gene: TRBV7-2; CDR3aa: CASSLRIGLAKNIQYF
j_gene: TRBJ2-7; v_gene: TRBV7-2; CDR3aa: CASSRDIRYEQYF
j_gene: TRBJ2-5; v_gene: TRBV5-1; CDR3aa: CASTFLGTETQYF
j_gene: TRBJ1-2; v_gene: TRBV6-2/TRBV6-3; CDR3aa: CASSLTADGYTF
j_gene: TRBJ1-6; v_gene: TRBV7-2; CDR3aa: CASSPRRGQGRSPLHF
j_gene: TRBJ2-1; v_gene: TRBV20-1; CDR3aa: CSARENTGGTTYNEQFF
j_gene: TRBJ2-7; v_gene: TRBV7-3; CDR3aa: CASSQEQTSYEQYF
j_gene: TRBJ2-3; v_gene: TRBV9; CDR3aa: CAGSARQTDTQYF
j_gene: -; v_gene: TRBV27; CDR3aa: CASSWTSYNEQYF
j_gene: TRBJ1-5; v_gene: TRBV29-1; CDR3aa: CGVEDGGPQHF
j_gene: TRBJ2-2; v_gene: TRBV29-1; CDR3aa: CSVDSTNTGERFF
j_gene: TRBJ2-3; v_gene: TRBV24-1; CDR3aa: CATSDGGQGTDTQYF
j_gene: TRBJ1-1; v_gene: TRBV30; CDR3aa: CAWRENTEAFF
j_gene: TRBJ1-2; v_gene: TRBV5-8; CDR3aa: CASSLGRTRNYGYTF
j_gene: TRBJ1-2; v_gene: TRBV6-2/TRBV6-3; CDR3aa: CASSYTQGGYGYTF
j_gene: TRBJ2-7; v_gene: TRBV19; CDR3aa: CASSNINRGGSSYEQYF
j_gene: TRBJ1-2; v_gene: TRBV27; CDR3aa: CASASDKTNYGYTF
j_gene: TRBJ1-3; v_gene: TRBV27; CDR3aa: CASSPFGLQNSGNTIYF
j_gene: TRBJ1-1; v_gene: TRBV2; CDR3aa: CASSGVGGNTEAFF
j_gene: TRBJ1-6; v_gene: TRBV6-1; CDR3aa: CASSETGTGNSPLHF
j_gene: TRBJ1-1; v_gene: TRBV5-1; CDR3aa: CASSFTRDRGAFF
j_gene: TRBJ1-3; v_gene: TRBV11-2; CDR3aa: CASSLRGRGGNTIYF